This T cell receptor (beta chain) was documented in a study of shared clonotypes between healthy human individuals. Whole-study findings and limits: Clonotype sharing among the donors was expected to vary with sequencing depth.

Points on this clone: Its specificity is unknown.

Trimming stripped 5 bases from V and 6 bases from J, with 13 bases between. This CDR3 contains 13 residues. Germline lookup yields CDR1 SGHVS and CDR2 FQNEAQ. Free of recent acute infections or vaccinations, the donors were healthy HIV-negative adults. Unsorted samples drew genomic DNA from approximately 90 million PBMCs. Profiling relied on immunoSEQ multiplex PCR, and the TCRdb table lists in-frame clones only, not all of them. The profile shows hundreds of thousands of clones, more than 70% of them singletons. The sequenced sample was PBMCs. The sequence was obtained from a woman between 40 and 55 years old in good health. Some clones in this sample may be carry-over from other donors' samples. This chain uses TRBV7-8 with TRBJ1-1, with unresolved D. For the CDR3, the DNA is TGTGCCAGCAGCCCGTGGGTTCTGGCTGAAGCTTTCTTT. Residues: CASSPWVLAEAFF.